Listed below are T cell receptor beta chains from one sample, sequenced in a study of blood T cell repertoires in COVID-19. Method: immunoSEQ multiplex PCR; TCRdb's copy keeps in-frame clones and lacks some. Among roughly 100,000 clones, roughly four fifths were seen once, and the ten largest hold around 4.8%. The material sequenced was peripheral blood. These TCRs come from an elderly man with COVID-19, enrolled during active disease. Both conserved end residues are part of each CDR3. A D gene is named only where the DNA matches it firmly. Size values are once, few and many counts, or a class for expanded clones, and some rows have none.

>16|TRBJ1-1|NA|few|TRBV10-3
TGTGCCATCAGTGAGAGGGCAGAAGGGAGGCGAACTGAAGCTTTCTTT
CAISERAEGRRTEAFF
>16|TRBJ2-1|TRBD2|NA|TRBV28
TGTGCTATTTGCCCTAGCGGGACCAGGGCCGGCAATGAGCAGTTCTTC
CAICPSGTRAGNEQFF
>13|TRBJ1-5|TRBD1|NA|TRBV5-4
TGTGCCAGCAGCTATGACAGGGATCAGCCCCAGCATTTT
CASSYDRDQPQHF
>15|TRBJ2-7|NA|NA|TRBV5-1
TGCGCCAGCAGCTTCTCCCCAGGGGCCTCTTACGAGCAGTACTTC
CASSFSPGASYEQYF
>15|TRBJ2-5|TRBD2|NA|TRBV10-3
TGTGCCATCAGTGAGAGGCTAGCGGGCGAAGAGACCCAGTACTTC
CAISERLAGEETQYF
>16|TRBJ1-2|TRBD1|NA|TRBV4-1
TGCGCCAGCAGCATAGACCCGACAGGGTACCGCCTCGGGTACACCTTC
CASSIDPTGYRLGYTF
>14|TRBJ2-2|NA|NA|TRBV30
TGTGCCTGGAGCCTGTCCAGGGGCTCCGGGGAGCTGTTTTTT
CAWSLSRGSGELFF
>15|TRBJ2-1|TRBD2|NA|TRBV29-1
TGCAGCGTGGTTGGGACTAGCGGTGGGTACAATGAGCAGTTCTTC
CSVVGTSGGYNEQFF
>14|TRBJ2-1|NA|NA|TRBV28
TGTGCCAGCAGCCTCATAGCGGTAAACAATGAGCAGTTCTTC
CASSLIAVNNEQFF
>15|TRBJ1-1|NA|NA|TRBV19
TGTGCCAGTAGTTTCGGGAGGGGGACCGACACTGAAGCTTTCTTT
CASSFGRGTDTEAFF
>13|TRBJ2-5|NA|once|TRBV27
TGTGCCAGCAGATTATGGGGAGAGGAGACCCAGTACTTC
CASRLWGEETQYF
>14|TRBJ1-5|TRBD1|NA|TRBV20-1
TGCAGTGCTAGTAGGACAGGGGGCGTTCAGCCCCAGCATTTT
CSASRTGGVQPQHF
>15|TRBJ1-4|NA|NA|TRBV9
TGTGCCAGCAGCGTAGGAACAGCCACTAATGAAAAACTGTTTTTT
CASSVGTATNEKLFF
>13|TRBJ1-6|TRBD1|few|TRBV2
TGTGCCAGCATGGGGGACAGTAATTCACCCCTCCACTTT
CASMGDSNSPLHF
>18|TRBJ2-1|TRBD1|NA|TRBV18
TGTGCCAGCTCACCACTTGGGGGACAGGGAAAAATTCACAATGAGCAGTTCTTC
CASSPLGGQGKIHNEQFF
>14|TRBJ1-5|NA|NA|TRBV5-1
TGCGCCAGCAGCTTGGTGGCAGGCCTCAGGCCCCAGCATTTT
CASSLVAGLRPQHF
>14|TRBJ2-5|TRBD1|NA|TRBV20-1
TGCAGTGCTAGTGGGACAGGGGGCGATGAGACCCAGTACTTC
CSASGTGGDETQYF
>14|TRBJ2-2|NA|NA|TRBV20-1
TGCAGTGCTAGTGGTCGTCAGGACACCGGGGAGCTGTTTTTT
CSASGRQDTGELFF
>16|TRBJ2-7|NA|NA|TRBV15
TGTGCCACCAGCAGGACTTTAGGGTTACTAGAGGACGAGCAGTACTTC
CATSRTLGLLEDEQYF
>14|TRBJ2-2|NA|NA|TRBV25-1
TGTGCCAGCAGTACAATTAAGAACACCGGGGAGCTGTTTTTT
CASSTIKNTGELFF
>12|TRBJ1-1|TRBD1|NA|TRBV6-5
TGTGCCAGCAGCAGGGGGGAATCTGAAGCTTTCTTT
CASSRGESEAFF
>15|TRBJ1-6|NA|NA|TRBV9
TGTGCCAGCAGCGGCGAAACAGGATGGGGTTCACCCCTCCACTTT
CASSGETGWGSPLHF
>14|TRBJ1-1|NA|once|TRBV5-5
TGTGCCAGCAGCTTCGGATCGGGGAACACTGAAGCTTTCTTT
CASSFGSGNTEAFF
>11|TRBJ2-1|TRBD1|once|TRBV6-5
TGTGCCAGCAGTTCCCGGGACAGGAGTCTCTTC
CASSSRDRSLF
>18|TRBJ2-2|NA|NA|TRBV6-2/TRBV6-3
TGTGCCAGCAGTTTCCCCCTCCGCGGACTTCCGAACACCGGGGAGCTGTTTTTT
CASSFPLRGLPNTGELFF
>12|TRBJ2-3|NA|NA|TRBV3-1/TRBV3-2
TGTGCCAGCAGCCAGATAAGAGAGACGCAGTATTTT
CASSQIRETQYF
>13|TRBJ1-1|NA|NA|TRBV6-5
TGTGCCAGCAGTCCAGGGGCTAGTCCTGAAGCTTTCTTT
CASSPGASPEAFF
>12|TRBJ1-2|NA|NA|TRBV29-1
TGCAGCGTTGTAAGTTTTGCAGGGTCAAACACCTTC
CSVVSFAGSNTF
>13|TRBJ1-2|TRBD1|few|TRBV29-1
TGCAGCGCAAAGGACAGGGTAGAATATGGCTACACCTTC
CSAKDRVEYGYTF
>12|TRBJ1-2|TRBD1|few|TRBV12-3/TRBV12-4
TGTGCCAGCAGTTCAGCAGGGGGAGGCTACACCTTC
CASSSAGGGYTF
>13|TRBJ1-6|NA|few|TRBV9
TGTGCCAGCAGCGTAGAATCCTACTCACCCCTCCACTTT
CASSVESYSPLHF
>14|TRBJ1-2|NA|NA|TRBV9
TGTGCCAGCAGCGCGCAAATAGAGGGGGATGGCTACACCTTC
CASSAQIEGDGYTF
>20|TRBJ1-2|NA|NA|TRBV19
TGTGCCAGTAGTATAGTAGTCCCCACCAGGGGACTATATAGGTCCTATGGCTACACCTTC
CASSIVVPTRGLYRSYGYTF
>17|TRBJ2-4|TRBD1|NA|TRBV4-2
TGTGCCAGCAGCCAAGAGGCACAGGGGCTAGCCAAAAACATTCAGTACTTC
CASSQEAQGLAKNIQYF
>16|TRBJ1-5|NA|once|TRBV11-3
TGTGCCAGCAGCTCCGAGGGCGGTGGCAGGTATCAGCCCCAGCATTTT
CASSSEGGGRYQPQHF
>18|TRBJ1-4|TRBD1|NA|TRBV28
TGTGCCAGCAGTTTTTTAAAGGTGGGAGACAGGGTAAGTGAAAAACTGTTTTTT
CASSFLKVGDRVSEKLFF
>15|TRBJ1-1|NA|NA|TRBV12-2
TGTGCAAGTCGCTTCTACAGGGGAGGGAACACTGAAGCTTTCTTT
CASRFYRGGNTEAFF
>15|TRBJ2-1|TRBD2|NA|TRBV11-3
TGTGCCAGCAGTCAACTAGCGGGGGGTTGGAATGAGCAGTTCTTC
CASSQLAGGWNEQFF
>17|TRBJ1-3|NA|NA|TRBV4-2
TGTGCCAGCAGCCAATCAAGTCAGGGGCTTGGCGGAAACACCATATATTTT
CASSQSSQGLGGNTIYF
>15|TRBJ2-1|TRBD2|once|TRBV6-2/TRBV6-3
TGTGCCAGCAGTGATGTGGCTAGCGGTGGGAATGAGCAGTTCTTC
CASSDVASGGNEQFF
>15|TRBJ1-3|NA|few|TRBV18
TGTGCCAGCTCACCCATTCCCGGGTCGGGAAACACCATATATTTT
CASSPIPGSGNTIYF
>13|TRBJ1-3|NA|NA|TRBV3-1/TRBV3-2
TGTGCCAGCAGCTCAACACCGGGAAACACCATATATTTT
CASSSTPGNTIYF
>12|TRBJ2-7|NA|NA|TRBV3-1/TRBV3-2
TGTGCCAGCAGCCAACAGGACTACGAGCAGTACTTC
CASSQQDYEQYF
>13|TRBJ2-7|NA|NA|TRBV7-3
TGTGCCAGCAGCTTAAGGCAGGGCTACGAGCAGTACTTC
CASSLRQGYEQYF
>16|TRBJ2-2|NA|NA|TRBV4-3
TGCGCCAGCAGCCAAGATATCCGGGTGGGCACCGGGGAGCTGTTTTTT
CASSQDIRVGTGELFF
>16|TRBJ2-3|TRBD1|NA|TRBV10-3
TGTGCCATTGGACCCGGGACAGGGGGCAAAATAGATACGCAGTATTTT
CAIGPGTGGKIDTQYF
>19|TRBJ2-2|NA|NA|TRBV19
TGTGCCAGTAGTATAGAGGGTCTAGCGTTGGGAGATAACACCGGGGAGCTGTTTTTT
CASSIEGLALGDNTGELFF
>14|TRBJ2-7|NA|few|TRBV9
TGTGCCAGCAGCGTAGGACAGAGCTCCTACGAGCAGTACTTC
CASSVGQSSYEQYF
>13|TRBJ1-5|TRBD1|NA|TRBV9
TGTGCCAGCGGGGGACAGGGAGATCAGCCCCAGCATTTT
CASGGQGDQPQHF